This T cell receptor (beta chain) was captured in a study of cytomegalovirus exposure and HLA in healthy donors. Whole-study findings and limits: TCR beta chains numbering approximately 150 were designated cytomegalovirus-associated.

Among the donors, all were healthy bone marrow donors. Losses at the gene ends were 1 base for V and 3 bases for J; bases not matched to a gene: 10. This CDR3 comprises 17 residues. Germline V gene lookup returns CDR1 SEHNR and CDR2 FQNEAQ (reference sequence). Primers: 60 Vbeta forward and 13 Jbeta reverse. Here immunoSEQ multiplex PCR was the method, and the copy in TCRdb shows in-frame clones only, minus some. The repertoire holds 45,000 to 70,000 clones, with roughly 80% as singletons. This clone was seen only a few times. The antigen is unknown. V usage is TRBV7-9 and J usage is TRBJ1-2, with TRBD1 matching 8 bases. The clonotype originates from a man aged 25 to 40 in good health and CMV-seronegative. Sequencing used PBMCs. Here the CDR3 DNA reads TGTGCCAGCAGCTTAGAGCGAATACCGGACAGGGACTATGGCTACACCTTC. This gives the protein CASSLERIPDRDYGYTF.